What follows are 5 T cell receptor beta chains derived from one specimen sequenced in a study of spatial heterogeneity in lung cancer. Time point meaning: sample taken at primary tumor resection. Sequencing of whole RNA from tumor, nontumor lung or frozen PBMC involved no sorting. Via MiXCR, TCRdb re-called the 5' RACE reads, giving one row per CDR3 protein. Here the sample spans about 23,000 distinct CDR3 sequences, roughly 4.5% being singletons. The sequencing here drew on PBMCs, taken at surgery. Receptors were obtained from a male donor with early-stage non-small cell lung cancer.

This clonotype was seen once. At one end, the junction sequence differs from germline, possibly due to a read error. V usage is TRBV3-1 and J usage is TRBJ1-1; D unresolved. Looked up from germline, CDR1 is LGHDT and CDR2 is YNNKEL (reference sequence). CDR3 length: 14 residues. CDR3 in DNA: TGTGCCAGCAACCAAAGTTTGCTGAACACTGAAGCTTTCTTT. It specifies CASNQSLLNTEAFF.

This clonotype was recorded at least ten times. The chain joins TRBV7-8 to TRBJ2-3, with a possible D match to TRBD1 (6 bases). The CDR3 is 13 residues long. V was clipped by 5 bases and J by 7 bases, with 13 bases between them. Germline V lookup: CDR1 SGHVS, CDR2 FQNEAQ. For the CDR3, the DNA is TGTGCCAGCAGCGATACCAGGGGAAATACGCAGTATTTT. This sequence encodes CASSDTRGNTQYF.

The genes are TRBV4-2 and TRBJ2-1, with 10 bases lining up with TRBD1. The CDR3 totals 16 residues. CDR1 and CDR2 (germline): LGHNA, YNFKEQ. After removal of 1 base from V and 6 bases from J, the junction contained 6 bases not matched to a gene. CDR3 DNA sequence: TGTGCCAGCAGCCAAGTTTGGGACAGGGGTCTCAATGAGCAGTTCTTC. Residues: CASSQVWDRGLNEQFF.

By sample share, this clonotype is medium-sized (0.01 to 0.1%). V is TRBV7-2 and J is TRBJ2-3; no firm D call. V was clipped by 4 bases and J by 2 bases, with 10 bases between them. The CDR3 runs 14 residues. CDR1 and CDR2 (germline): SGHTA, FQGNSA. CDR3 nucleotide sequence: TGTGCCAGCAGCTCCACCTCTTACACAGATACGCAGTATTTT. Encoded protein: CASSSTSYTDTQYF.

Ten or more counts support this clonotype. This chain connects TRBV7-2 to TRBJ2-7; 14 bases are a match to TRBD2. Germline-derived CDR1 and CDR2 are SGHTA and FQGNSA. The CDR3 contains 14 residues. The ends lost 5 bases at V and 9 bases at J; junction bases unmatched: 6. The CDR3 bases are TGTGCCAGCAGCACGGGACTAGCGGGAGCGGGGCAGTACTTC. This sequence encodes CASSTGLAGAGQYF.